Presented here are 8 T cell receptor beta chains from one specimen sequenced in a study of response to subunit inactivated influenza vaccine. Each CDR3 protein is one row after TCRdb ran MiXCR on the RT-PCR reads. The sample contains about 800,000 distinct CDR3 sequences, 20% to 25% of which appear only once. Sequenced here: PBMCs from blood, sampled more than 4 days after vaccination. The receptors derive from a man aged 50 to 59 who received an inactivated influenza vaccine.

The chain links TRBV16 to TRBJ2-1, with D possibly being TRBD1 (5 bases). CDR3 length equals 14 residues. The germline V gene has CDR1 KGHSY and CDR2 FQNENV. The V gene lost 0 bases and the J gene lost 6 bases, with 9 bases spanning the gap. The CDR3 reads CASSQSRQPNEQFF. CDR3 nucleotides: TGTGCCAGCAGCCAATCGAGACAGCCCAATGAGCAGTTCTTC.

This clonotype was seen repeatedly, ten times or more. The J gene is TRBJ2-2, the V gene TRBV20-1; 7 nucleotides match TRBD2. With 0 bases clipped from V and 5 bases from J, the junction kept 9 bases outside the gene matches. The CDR3 runs to 16 residues. Germline CDR1 reads DFQATT; CDR2 reads SNEGSKA (reference sequence). As DNA, the CDR3 is TGCAGTGCTAGAGACCTGACTAGCCCGTGGACCGGGGAGCTGTTTTTT. This sequence encodes CSARDLTSPWTGELFF.

This clonotype was picked up a small number of times. The J gene is TRBJ2-3, the V gene TRBV10-3, with 8 nucleotides matching TRBD2. The V gene end was trimmed by 10 bases and the J gene end by 1 base; junction bases not matched to a gene: 10. This CDR3 comprises 15 residues. Germline V lookup: CDR1 ENHRY, CDR2 SYGVKD. The CDR3 region has the DNA TGTGCCACCAGGAATGGAGCGGGAGGCACAGATACGCAGTATTTT. It translates to CATRNGAGGTDTQYF.

V is TRBV30 and J is TRBJ1-2; 9 bases agree with TRBD1. Germline assignment: CDR1 GTSNPN and CDR2 SVGIG (reference sequence). V trimming: 2 bases; J trimming: 4 bases; junction bases outside the gene matches: 11. The CDR3 runs 16 residues. The CDR3, as DNA: TGTGCCTGGAGTCCGCTTATGGACAGGGGATCCTATGGCTACACCTTC. This encodes CAWSPLMDRGSYGYTF. Based on the CDR3 plus reference TRBV30 and TRBJ1-2, the full variable domain is SQTIHQWPATLVQPVGSPLSLECTVEGTSNPNLYWYRQAAGRGLQLLFYSVGIGQISSEVPQNLSASRPQDRQFILSSKKLLLSDSGFYLCAWSPLMDRGSYGYTFGSGTRLTVV.

This clonotype appeared a few times. The rearrangement links TRBV27 to TRBJ1-1; no definite D call. The CDR3 length is 13 residues. V was shortened by 0 bases and J by 11 bases, with 13 bases between the two germline ends. The germline gives CDR1 MNHEY, CDR2 SMNVEV (reference sequence). The CDR3 loop is CASSLSFGSVAFF. The DNA for the CDR3 is TGTGCCAGCAGTTTATCGTTCGGGTCGGTGGCTTTCTTT.

The chain couples TRBV4-3 to TRBJ1-3, with unresolved D. Germline V gene lookup returns CDR1 LGHNA and CDR2 YSLEER. The CDR3 runs to 15 residues. The V end was cut by 0 bases, the J end by 2 bases, with 8 bases between. CDR3 residues: CASSQDFAAGNTIYF. The CDR3 nucleotides read TGCGCCAGCAGCCAAGACTTTGCGGCTGGAAACACCATATATTTT.

This clonotype was detected only a few times. The V gene is TRBV7-9, the J gene TRBJ2-7, with D hard to call. The CDR3 contains 13 residues. Germline V lookup: CDR1 SEHNR, CDR2 FQNEAQ (reference sequence). Between the trimmed V and J ends, which lost 1 base and 7 bases, there was a span of 11 bases. CDR3 loop: CASSLGQLGEQYF. For the CDR3, the DNA is TGTGCCAGCAGCTTAGGACAACTTGGGGAGCAGTACTTC.

The chain uses TRBV20-1 and TRBJ1-1; the D is unclear. The CDR3 runs to 13 residues. Germline V gene lookup returns CDR1 DFQATT and CDR2 SNEGSKA (reference sequence). CDR3 DNA: TGCAGCGTAGCCGAGCCAGTGAACACTGAAGCTTTCTTT. Protein: CSVAEPVNTEAFF.